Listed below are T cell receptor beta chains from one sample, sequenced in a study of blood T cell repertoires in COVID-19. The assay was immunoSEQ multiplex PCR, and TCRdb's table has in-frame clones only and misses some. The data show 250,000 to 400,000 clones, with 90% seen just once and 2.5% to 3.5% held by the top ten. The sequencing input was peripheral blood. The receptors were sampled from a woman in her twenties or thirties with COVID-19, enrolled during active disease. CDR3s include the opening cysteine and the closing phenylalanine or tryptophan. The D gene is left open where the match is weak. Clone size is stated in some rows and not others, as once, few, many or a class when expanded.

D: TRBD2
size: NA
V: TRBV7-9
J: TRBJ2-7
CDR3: CASSLATSRSYEQYF
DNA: TGTGCCAGCAGCTTAGCGACTAGCAGAAGCTACGAGCAGTACTTC

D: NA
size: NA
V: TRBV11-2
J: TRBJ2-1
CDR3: CASSLDRYNEQFF
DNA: TGTGCCAGCAGCTTAGACAGGTACAATGAGCAGTTCTTC

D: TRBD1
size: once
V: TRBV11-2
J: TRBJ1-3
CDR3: CASSFLGQGGNTIYF
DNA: TGTGCCAGCAGCTTCCTCGGACAGGGTGGAAACACCATATATTTT

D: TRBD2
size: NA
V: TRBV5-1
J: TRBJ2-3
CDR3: CASSLASGISTDTQYF
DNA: TGCGCCAGCAGCTTGGCAAGCGGGATAAGCACAGATACGCAGTATTTT

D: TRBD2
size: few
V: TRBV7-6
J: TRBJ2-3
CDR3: CASSLEVAGATDTQYF
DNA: TGTGCCAGCAGCTTAGAGGTAGCGGGAGCAACAGATACGCAGTATTTT

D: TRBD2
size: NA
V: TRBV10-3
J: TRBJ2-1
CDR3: CAISESRTSGRAAEQFF
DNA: TGTGCCATCAGTGAGTCGAGGACTAGCGGGAGGGCTGCTGAGCAGTTCTTC

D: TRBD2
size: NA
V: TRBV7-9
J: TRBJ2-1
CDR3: CASSLMPSGSSYNEQFF
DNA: TGTGCCAGCAGCTTAATGCCTAGCGGGAGCTCCTACAATGAGCAGTTCTTC

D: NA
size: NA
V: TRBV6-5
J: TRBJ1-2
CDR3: CASSPTGSYGYTF
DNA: TGTGCCAGCAGTCCAACCGGGAGTTATGGCTACACCTTC

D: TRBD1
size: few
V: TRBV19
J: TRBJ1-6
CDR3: CASSDRDRGYNSPLHF
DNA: TGTGCCAGTAGTGACCGGGACAGGGGCTATAATTCACCCCTCCACTTT

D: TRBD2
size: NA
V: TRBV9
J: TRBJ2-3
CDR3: CASSVEGSGRDTQYF
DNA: TGTGCCAGCAGCGTAGAGGGTAGCGGGAGAGATACGCAGTATTTT

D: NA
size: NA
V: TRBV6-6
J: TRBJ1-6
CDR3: CASSYSTGINSPLHF
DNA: TGTGCCAGCAGTTACTCGACGGGAATTAATTCACCCCTCCACTTT

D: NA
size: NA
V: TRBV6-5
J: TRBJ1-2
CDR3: CASSITGFGYTF
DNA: TGTGCCAGCAGTATTACAGGGTTTGGCTACACCTTC

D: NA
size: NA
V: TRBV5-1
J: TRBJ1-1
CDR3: CASSPERGVNTEAFF
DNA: TGCGCCAGCAGCCCTGAGCGGGGCGTTAACACTGAAGCTTTCTTT